The clone carrying this T cell receptor beta chain was observed a handful of times. Its antigen is unknown. The data were taken from a study of human T cells and chemical hapten exposure. Study context: Patients had diphenylcyclopropenone applied to the scalp weekly throughout the approximately 25-week study.

General study points: Patch test score was positively correlated with the counts of TCRs that had expanded at PT1. Expanded TCRs grouped into significantly more large CDR3 similarity clusters than controls produced.

MiXCR, run by TCRdb on the RACE reads, gives a single entry per CDR3 protein. This table holds about 52,000 distinct CDR3 sequences, roughly 10% found once. Time point given: pre-sensitization, week 0. Treatment of the sample: therapeutic diphenylcyclopropenone sensitization with weekly scalp DPC. Total RNA extraction was carried out from unfractionated whole blood. Prior to each patch test being applied, blood was drawn. Looked up from germline, CDR1 is SGHRS and CDR2 is YFSETQ. The CDR3 runs 14 residues. Trimming took 3 bases from V and 2 from J; bases not matched to a gene: 3. The V and J genes are TRBV5-1 and TRBJ2-5; TRBD2 aligns across 8 bases. The sequence derives from a woman in her twenties or thirties with alopecia areata. Some clones in this sample may be carry-over from other donors' samples. Sequenced material: whole blood, taken in connection with sensitization to the hapten diphenylcyclopropenone (DPC). The CDR3 DNA reads as TGCGCCAGCAGCTGGGAGCGGGGGCAAGAGACCCAGTACTTC. Residues: CASSWERGQETQYF.